One sample yielded the 16 T cell receptor beta chains listed below, sequenced in a study of T and B cells in COVID-19 patients. BIOMED2 TRB-A/B primer pools were used in multiplex TRB PCR. Using its own MiXCR run on the multiplex PCR reads, TCRdb lists one record per CDR3 protein. The repertoire has around 28,000 distinct CDR3 sequences, 32% of them found once; the top ten carry around 1.8%. Each TRB amplification used about 230-550 ng of genomic DNA from blood. The specimen sequenced was blood. The origin of the receptors is a human donor who had recovered from COVID-19.

Comments on this clonotype: This may be a read error: a much more frequent sequence differs by one nucleotide. The J gene is TRBJ2-2, the V gene TRBV19, with D uncertain. V dropped 7 bases and J dropped 1 base, with 10 bases sitting between them. The CDR3 extends over 14 amino acids. CDR1 and CDR2 (germline): LNHDA, SQIVND (reference sequence). The CDR3 sequence is CASIMGLNTGELFF. In nucleotides, the CDR3 is TGTGCCAGTATTATGGGCCTGAACACCGGGGAGCTGTTTTTT.

The chain has TRBV29-1 and TRBJ2-5; possibly TRBD2 for D (7 bases). The CDR3 has 15 amino acids. Germline CDR1 and CDR2: SQVTM and ANQGSEA. CDR3 protein: CSAIRGGRTQETQYF. CDR3 nucleotide sequence: TGCAGTGCCATAAGGGGGGGGAGGACCCAAGAGACCCAGTACTTC.

The chain links TRBV6-2 or TRBV6-3 to TRBJ2-1, with a weak D call TRBD2 (6 bases). Germline CDR1 MNHEY, CDR2 SVGEGT. This CDR3 contains 14 residues. The germline V and J ends were trimmed by 4 bases and 5 bases, with 12 bases remaining between them. CDR3 nucleotides: TGTGCCAGCAGTTCGGACTATAGAAACAATGAGCAGTTCTTC. Protein sequence: CASSSDYRNNEQFF.

The rearrangement links TRBV20-1 to TRBJ2-4; the D is unclear. From germline, CDR1 is DFQATT and CDR2 SNEGSKA (reference sequence). The CDR3 runs 15 residues. Between the trimmed V and J ends, which lost 3 bases and 0 bases, there was a span of 12 bases. CDR3: CSASPGFLAKNIQYF. The DNA of the CDR3 is TGCAGTGCTAGCCCGGGCTTTCTAGCCAAAAACATTCAGTACTTC.

This clonotype was observed a single time. The chain recombines TRBV6-5 with TRBJ2-6; D remains ambiguous. Germline CDR1 is MNHEY and CDR2 is SVGAGI. Trimming stripped 4 bases from V and 2 bases from J, with 12 bases between. The CDR3 runs 16 residues. CDR3 coding DNA: TGTGCCAGCAGTTGCTCCCGACTGGCTGGGGCCAACGTCCTGACTTTC. Translated: CASSCSRLAGANVLTF.

This clonotype has just a few counts. The rearrangement uses TRBV6-2 or TRBV6-3 and TRBJ1-2, with no clear D. The V end lost 0 bases, the J end lost 6 bases, and 2 bases lay between the germline ends. The CDR3 is 11 residues long. CDR1 is MNHEY, CDR2 SVGEGT, per germline. This chain's CDR3 is CASSYSHGYTF. The CDR3 bases are TGTGCCAGCAGTTACTCGCATGGCTACACCTTC.

This chain links TRBV6-2 or TRBV6-3 with TRBJ1-5, with TRBD1 matching 7 bases. Germline V gives CDR1 MNHEY, CDR2 SVGEGT. This CDR3 spans 14 amino acids. The J segment lost 4 bases and the V segment lost 5 bases, leaving 5 bases of the junction unmatched. The CDR3: CASSQGTVNQPQHF. For the CDR3, the DNA is TGTGCCAGCAGTCAGGGGACAGTTAATCAGCCCCAGCATTTT.

CDR3 DNA: TGTGCCATCAGTGAGAGTGAAGGGTCCCCCTCCTACGAGCAGTACTTC. Amino acids: CAISESEGSPSYEQYF. V is TRBV10-3 and J is TRBJ2-7; no definite D call. The germline gives CDR1 ENHRY, CDR2 SYGVKD. The V gene lost 2 bases and the J gene lost 0 bases, with 14 bases spanning the gap. The CDR3 is 16 residues long.

The chain has TRBV7-9 and TRBJ2-6; D is undetermined. The CDR3 has 14 residues. V gave up 2 bases and J gave up 11 bases, with 13 bases separating them. Germline V gives CDR1 SEHNR, CDR2 FQNEAQ (reference sequence). CDR3: CASSLTNAPDVLTF. Written as DNA, the CDR3 is TGTGCCAGCAGCTTAACTAATGCACCTGACGTCCTGACTTTC.

This clonotype was found a few times. The rearrangement links TRBV6-2 or TRBV6-3 to TRBJ2-5; no definite D call. With 1 base removed from V and 3 bases from J, the gap between germline ends came to 9 bases. CDR1 MNHEY and CDR2 SVGEGT come from the germline V gene. The CDR3 consists of 14 residues. The CDR3 loop is CASSYFGPEETQYF. CDR3 nucleotides: TGTGCCAGCAGTTACTTCGGCCCAGAAGAGACCCAGTACTTC.

A single count supports this clonotype. The chain joins TRBV20-1 to TRBJ2-1; D gene uncertain. Per the germline V gene, CDR1 is DFQATT and CDR2 is SNEGSKA (reference sequence). V was shortened by 5 bases and J by 8 bases, with 16 bases between the two germline ends. This CDR3 region has 13 residues. This CDR3 is CSAPPDKGHEQFF. In DNA, the CDR3 is TGCAGTGCTCCCCCGGATAAGGGCCATGAGCAGTTCTTC.

This rearrangement joins TRBV29-1 to TRBJ2-1; D is unresolved. The CDR3 is 13 amino acids. CDR1 is SQVTM and CDR2 is ANQGSEA in the germline V gene. V lost 7 bases, J lost 12 bases, and 22 bases lay in between. The CDR3 region has the DNA TGCAGCGCCCGGTCCAGACATGGGATGGTGCAGTTCTTC. As protein: CSARSRHGMVQFF.

The chain links TRBV5-6 to TRBJ2-3; D not certain. The CDR3 totals 12 residues. The germline CDR1 and CDR2 sequences are SGHDT and YYEEEE. V lost 1 base and J 7 bases, leaving 7 bases between the germline ends. DNA for the CDR3: TGTGCCAGCAGCTTGCAGAAGTATACGCAGTATTTT. The encoded protein is CASSLQKYTQYF.

The genes are TRBV27 and TRBJ2-1, with D unresolved. The germline V gene has CDR1 MNHEY and CDR2 SMNVEV (reference sequence). This CDR3 contains 14 residues. The V gene lost 2 bases and the J gene lost 7 bases, with 12 bases spanning the gap. The CDR3 coding sequence is TGTGCCAGCAGTTTAGCGGCCCGTTGGAATGAGCAGTTCTTC. Its protein is CASSLAARWNEQFF.

The J gene is TRBJ2-5, the V gene TRBV30; D call uncertain. Germline loops: CDR1 GTSNPN, CDR2 SVGIG (reference sequence). CDR3 length equals 11 residues. The CDR3 DNA is TGTGCGACACGAGGTACGGAGACCCAGTACTTC. Protein sequence: CATRGTETQYF.

In its sample, this clonotype was seen a few times. The chain carries TRBV27 and TRBJ1-5; 10 bases are shared with TRBD1. V lost 6 bases to trimming and J lost 7 bases; unmatched junction nucleotides: 12. Germline lookup yields CDR1 MNHEY and CDR2 SMNVEV (reference sequence). This CDR3 is 16 amino acids long. The CDR3 bases are TGTGCCAGCAGCCCCTGGGGGACAGGGGAAGGGCAGCCCCAGCATTTT. Translation: CASSPWGTGEGQPQHF.